This T cell receptor (beta chain) emerged from a study of blood T cell repertoires in COVID-19. Study context: PBMCs, B-cell-depleted T cells, or T cells provided the cDNA or gDNA that made up the material.

This CDR3 has 15 amino acids. V trimming: 6 bases; J trimming: 5 bases; junction bases outside the gene matches: 6. Germline V gene lookup returns CDR1 SGHAT and CDR2 FQNNGV. Authors' methods: Estimation of nucleated cell counts was performed using reference gene primer amplification. Data came from immunoSEQ multiplex PCR; TCRdb stores just in-frame clones and leaves some out. The DNA was the basis for D and trimming; V, J and clone size are from that table. Of more than 200,000 clones in the sample, more than 80% were seen once. Seattle participants joined during active infection and were tracked over time.

This clonotype was sampled from a man younger than 40 with COVID-19, enrolled during active disease. The chain recombines TRBV11-2 with TRBJ2-1; 11 nucleotides agree with TRBD2. Sequences were obtained from peripheral blood. CDR3 region: CASRKTSGVNNEQFF. The CDR3 region has the DNA TGTGCCAGCAGGAAGACTAGCGGGGTGAACAATGAGCAGTTCTTC.